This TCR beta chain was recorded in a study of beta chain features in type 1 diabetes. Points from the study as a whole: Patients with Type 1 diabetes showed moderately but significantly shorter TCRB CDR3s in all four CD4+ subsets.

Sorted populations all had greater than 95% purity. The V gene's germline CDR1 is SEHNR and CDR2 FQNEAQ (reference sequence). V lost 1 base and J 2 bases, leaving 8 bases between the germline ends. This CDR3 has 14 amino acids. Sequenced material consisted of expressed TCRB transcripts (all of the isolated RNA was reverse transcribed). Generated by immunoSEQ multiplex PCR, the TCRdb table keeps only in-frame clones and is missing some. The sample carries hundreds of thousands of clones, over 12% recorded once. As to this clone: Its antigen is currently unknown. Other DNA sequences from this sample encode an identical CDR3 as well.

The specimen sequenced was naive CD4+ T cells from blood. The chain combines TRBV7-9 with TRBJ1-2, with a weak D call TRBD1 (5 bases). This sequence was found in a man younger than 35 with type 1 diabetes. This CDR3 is CASSLVAGNYGYTF. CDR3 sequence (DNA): TGTGCCAGCAGCTTAGTTGCAGGGAACTATGGCTACACCTTC.